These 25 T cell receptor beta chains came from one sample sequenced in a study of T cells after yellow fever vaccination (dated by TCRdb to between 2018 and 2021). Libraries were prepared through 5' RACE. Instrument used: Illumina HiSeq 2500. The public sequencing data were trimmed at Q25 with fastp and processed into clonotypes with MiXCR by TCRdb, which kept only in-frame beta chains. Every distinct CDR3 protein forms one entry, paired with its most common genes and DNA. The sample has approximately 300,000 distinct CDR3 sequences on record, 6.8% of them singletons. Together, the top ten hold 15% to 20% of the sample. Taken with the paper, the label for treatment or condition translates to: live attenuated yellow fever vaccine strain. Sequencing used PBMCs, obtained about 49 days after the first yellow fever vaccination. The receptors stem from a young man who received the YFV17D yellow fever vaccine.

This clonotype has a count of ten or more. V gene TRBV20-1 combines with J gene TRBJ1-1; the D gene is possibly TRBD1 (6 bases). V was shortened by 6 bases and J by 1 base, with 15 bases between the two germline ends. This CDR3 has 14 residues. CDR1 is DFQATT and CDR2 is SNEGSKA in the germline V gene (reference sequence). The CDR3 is CSAPPGHWNTEAFF. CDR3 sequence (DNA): TGCAGTGCCCCACCGGGACATTGGAACACTGAAGCTTTCTTT.

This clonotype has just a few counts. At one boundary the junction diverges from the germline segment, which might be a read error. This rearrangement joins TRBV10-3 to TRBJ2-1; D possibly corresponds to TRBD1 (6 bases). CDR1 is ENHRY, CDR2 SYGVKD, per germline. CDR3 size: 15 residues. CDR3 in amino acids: CAISESRQESNGQFF. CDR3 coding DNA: TGTGCCATCAGTGAGTCGAGACAGGAATCGAATGGGCAGTTCTTC.

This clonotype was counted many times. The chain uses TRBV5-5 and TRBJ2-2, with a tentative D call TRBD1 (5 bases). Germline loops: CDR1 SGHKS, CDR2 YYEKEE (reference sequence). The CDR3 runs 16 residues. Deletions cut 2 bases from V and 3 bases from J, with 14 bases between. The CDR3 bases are TGTGCCAGCAGCTTCAGGGTTCCCTCCTACACCGGGGAGCTGTTTTTT. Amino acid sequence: CASSFRVPSYTGELFF.

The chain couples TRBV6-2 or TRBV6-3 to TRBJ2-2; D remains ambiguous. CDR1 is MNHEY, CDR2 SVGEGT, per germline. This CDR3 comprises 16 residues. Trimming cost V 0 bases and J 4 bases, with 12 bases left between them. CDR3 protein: CASSYSVALVTGELFF. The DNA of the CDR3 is TGTGCCAGCAGTTACTCTGTGGCCCTGGTCACCGGGGAGCTGTTTTTT.

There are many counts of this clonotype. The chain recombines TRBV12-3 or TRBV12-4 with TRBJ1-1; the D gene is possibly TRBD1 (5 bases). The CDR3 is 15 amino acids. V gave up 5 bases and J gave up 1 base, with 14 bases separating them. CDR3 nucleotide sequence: TGTGCCAGCAGTCCCCACGGGGCCTCGAACACTGAAGCTTTCTTT. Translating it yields CASSPHGASNTEAFF.

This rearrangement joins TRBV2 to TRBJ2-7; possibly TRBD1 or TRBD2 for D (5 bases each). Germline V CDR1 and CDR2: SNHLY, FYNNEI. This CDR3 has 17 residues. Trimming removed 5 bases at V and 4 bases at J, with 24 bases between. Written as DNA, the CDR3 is TGTGCCAGCAGTACCTTCGGTGGTGGGGGTATCGGGTACGAGCAGTACTTC. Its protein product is CASSTFGGGGIGYEQYF.

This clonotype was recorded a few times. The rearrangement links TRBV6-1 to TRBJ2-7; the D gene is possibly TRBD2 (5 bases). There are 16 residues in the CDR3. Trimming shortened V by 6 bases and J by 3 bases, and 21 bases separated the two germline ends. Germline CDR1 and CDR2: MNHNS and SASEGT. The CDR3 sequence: CASRPRRAEGHYEQYF. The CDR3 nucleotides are TGTGCCAGCAGGCCTAGGCGCGCTGAGGGCCACTACGAGCAGTACTTC.

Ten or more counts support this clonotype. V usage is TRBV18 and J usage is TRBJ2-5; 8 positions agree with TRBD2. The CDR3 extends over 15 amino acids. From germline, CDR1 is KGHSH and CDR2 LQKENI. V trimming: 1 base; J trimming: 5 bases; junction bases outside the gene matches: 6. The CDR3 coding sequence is TGTGCCAGCTCACCACTGGCAGCGGGGGAGGAGACCCAGTACTTC. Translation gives CASSPLAAGEETQYF.

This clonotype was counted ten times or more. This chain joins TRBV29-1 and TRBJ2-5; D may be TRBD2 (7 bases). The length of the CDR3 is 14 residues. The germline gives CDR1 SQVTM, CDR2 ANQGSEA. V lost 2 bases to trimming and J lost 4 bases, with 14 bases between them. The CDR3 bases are TGCAGCGTTGAACGGAGGGGAGGGGGAGAGACCCAGTACTTC. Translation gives CSVERRGGGETQYF. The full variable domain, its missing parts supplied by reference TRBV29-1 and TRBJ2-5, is SAVISQKPSRDICQRGTSLTIQCQVDSQVTMMFWYRQQPGQSLTLIATANQGSEATYESGFVIDKFPISRPNLTFSTLTVSNMSPEDSSIYLCSVERRGGGETQYFGPGTRLLVL.

The CDR3 DNA follows: TGCAGTGCTAGAGAGGGAAAAAGCACAGATACGCAGTATTTT. Residues: CSAREGKSTDTQYF. The chain employs TRBV20-1 and TRBJ2-3, with no clear D. The CDR3 is 14 amino acids. Trimming removed 0 bases at V and 0 bases at J, with 7 bases between. Germline V gene lookup returns CDR1 DFQATT and CDR2 SNEGSKA (reference sequence).

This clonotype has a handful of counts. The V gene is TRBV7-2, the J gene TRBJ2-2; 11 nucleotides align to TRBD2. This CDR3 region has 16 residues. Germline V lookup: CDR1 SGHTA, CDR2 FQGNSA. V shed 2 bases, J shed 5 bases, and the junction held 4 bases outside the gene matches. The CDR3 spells CASSLLAGGETGELFF. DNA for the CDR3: TGTGCCAGCAGCTTACTAGCGGGGGGTGAAACCGGGGAGCTGTTTTTT.

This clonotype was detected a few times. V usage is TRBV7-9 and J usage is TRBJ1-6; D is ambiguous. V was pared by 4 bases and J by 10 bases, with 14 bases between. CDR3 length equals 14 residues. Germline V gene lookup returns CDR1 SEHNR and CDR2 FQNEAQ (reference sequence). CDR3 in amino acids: CASSSSTLSSPLHF. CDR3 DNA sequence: TGTGCCAGCAGCTCCTCTACGTTAAGCTCACCCCTCCACTTT.

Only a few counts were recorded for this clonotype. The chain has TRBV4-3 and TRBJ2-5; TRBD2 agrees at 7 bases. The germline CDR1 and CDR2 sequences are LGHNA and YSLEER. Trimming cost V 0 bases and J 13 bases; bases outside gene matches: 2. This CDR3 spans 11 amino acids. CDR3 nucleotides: TGCGCCAGCAGCCAAGACGGGAGGTCGTACTTC. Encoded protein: CASSQDGRSYF.

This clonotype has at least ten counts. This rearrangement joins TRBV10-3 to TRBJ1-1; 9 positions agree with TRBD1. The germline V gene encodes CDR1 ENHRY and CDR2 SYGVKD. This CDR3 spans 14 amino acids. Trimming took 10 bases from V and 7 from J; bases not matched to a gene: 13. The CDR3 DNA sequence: TGTGCCACTAAGACACCGGGGGACAGGGTTGAAGCTTTCTTT. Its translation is CATKTPGDRVEAFF.

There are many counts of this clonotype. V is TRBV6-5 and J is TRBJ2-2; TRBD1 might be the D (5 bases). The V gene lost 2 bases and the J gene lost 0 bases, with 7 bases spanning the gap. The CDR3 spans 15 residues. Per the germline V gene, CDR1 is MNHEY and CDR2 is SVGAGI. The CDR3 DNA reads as TGTGCCAGCAGTTACGACAGTCCGAACACCGGGGAGCTGTTTTTT. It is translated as CASSYDSPNTGELFF.

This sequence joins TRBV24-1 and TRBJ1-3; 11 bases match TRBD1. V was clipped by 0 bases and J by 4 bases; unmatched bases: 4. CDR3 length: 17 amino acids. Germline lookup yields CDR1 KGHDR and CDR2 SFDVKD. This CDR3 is CATSDLGQGAGGNTIYF. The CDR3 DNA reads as TGTGCCACCAGTGATTTGGGACAGGGGGCAGGCGGAAACACCATATATTTT.

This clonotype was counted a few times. CDR3 region: CASSIRTGRDTLHF. CDR3 sequence (DNA): TGTGCCAGCAGCATCCGGACAGGACGAGACACCCTCCACTTT. The chain combines TRBV28 with TRBJ1-6; 7 nucleotides line up with TRBD1. The length of the CDR3 is 14 residues. Germline trimming cut 6 bases from V and 14 bases from J; bases unmatched to any gene: 13. Germline V gene data show CDR1 as MDHEN and CDR2 as SYDVKM.

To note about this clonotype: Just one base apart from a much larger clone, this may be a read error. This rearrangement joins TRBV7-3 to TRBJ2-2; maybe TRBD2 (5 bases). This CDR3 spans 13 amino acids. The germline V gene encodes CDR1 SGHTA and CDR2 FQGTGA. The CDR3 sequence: CASSLMNTGERFF. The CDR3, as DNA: TGTGCCAGCAGCTTAATGAACACCGGGGAGCGGTTTTTT.

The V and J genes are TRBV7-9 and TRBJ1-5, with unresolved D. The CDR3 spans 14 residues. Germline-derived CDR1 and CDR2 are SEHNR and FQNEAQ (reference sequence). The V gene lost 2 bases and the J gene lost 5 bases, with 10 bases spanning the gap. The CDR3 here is CASSLPGNYQPQHF. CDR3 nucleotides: TGTGCCAGCAGCTTACCGGGGAACTATCAGCCCCAGCATTTT.

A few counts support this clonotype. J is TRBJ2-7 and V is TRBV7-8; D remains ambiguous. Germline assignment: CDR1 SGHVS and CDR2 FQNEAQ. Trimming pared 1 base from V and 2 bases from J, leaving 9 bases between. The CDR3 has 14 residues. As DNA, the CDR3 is TGTGCCAGCAGCTTAGAGGCCAGTACCTACGAGCAGTACGTC. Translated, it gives CASSLEASTYEQYV.

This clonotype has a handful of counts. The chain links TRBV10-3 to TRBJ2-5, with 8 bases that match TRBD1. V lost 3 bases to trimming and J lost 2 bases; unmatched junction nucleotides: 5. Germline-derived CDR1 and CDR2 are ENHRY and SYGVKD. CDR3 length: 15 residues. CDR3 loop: CAISDRGQWQETQYF. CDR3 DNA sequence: TGTGCCATCAGTGACAGGGGGCAGTGGCAAGAGACCCAGTACTTC.

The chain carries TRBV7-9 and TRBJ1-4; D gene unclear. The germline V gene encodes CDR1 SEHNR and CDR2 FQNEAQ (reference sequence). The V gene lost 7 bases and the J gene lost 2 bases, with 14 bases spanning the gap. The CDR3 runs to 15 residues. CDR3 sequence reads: CASNTVGYTNEKLFF. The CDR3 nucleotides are TGTGCCAGCAACACGGTCGGATACACTAATGAAAAACTGTTTTTT.

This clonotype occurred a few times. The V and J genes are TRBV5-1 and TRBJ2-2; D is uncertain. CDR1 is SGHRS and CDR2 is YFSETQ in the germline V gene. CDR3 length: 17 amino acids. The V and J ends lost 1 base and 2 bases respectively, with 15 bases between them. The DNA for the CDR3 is TGCGCCAGCAGCTTGTCCCCCGGTGGAGTAAACACCGGGGAGCTGTTTTTT. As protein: CASSLSPGGVNTGELFF.

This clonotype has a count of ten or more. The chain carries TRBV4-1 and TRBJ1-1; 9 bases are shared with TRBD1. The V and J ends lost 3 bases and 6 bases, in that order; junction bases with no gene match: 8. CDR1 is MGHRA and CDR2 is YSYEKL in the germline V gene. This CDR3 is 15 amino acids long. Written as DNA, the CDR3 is TGCGCCAGCAGCCACACAGGGGGCGCTTTGCCTGAAGCTTTCTTT. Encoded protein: CASSHTGGALPEAFF.

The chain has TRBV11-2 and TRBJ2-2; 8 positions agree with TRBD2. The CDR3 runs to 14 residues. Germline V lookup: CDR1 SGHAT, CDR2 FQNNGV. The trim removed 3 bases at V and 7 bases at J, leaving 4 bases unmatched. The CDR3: CASSFLREGGELFF. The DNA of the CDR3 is TGTGCCAGCAGCTTTCTCCGGGAGGGCGGGGAGCTGTTTTTT.